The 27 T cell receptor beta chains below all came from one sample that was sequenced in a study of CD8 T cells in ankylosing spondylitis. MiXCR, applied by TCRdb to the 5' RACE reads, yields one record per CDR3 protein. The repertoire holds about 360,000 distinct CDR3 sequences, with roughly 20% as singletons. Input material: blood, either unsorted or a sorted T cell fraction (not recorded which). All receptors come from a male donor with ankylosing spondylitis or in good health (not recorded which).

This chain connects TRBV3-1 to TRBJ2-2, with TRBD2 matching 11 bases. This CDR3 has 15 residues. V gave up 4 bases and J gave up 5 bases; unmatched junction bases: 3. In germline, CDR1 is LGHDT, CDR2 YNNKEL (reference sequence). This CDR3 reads CASSPWTSGTGELFF. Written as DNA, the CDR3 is TGTGCCAGCAGCCCATGGACTAGCGGGACCGGGGAGCTGTTTTTT.

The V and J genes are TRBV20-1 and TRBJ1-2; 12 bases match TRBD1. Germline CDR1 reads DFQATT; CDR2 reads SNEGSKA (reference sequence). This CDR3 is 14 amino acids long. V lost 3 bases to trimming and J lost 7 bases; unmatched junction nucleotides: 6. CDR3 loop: CSARRGDRGLGYTF. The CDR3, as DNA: TGCAGTGCTAGGAGGGGGGACAGGGGGCTTGGCTACACCTTC.

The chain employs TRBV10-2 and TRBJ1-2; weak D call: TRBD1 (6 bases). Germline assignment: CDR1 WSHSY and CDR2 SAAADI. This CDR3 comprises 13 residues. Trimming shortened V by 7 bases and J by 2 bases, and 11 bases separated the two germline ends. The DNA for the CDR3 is TGCGCCAGCAAACCGGGGGCCAACTATGGCTACACCTTC. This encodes CASKPGANYGYTF.

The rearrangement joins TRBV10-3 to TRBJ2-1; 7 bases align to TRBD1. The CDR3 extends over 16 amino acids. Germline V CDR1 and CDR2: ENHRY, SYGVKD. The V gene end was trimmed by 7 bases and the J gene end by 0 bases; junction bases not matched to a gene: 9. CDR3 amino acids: CAITDPGQFSYNEQFF. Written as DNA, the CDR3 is TGTGCCATCACAGACCCGGGACAGTTCTCCTACAATGAGCAGTTCTTC.

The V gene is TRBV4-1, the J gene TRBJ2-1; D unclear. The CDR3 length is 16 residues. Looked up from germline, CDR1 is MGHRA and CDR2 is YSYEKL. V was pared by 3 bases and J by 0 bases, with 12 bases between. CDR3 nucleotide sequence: TGCGCCAGCAGCCACACTTTTTGGAGCTCCTACAATGAGCAGTTCTTC. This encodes CASSHTFWSSYNEQFF.

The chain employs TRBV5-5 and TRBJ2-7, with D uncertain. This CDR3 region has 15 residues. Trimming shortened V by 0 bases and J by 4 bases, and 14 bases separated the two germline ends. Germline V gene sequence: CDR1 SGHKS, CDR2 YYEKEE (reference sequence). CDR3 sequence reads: CASSLAAGPLYEQYF. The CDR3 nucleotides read TGTGCCAGCAGCTTGGCCGCCGGACCCTTATACGAGCAGTACTTC. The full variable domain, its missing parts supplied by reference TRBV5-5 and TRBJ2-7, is DAGVTQSPTHLIKTRGQQVTLRCSPISGHKSVSWYQQVLGQGPQFIFQYYEKEERGRGNFPDRFSARQFPNYSSELNVNALLLGDSALYLCASSLAAGPLYEQYFGPGTRLTVT.

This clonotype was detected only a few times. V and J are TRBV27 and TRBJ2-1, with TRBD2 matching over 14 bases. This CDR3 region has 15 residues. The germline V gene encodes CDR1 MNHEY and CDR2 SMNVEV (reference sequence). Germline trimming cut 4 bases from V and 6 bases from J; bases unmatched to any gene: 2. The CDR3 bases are TGTGCCAGCAGTTCGGGACTAGCGGGGGTCAATGAGCAGTTCTTC. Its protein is CASSSGLAGVNEQFF.

The CDR3 nucleotides are TGTGCCAGCAGGTCTCTGGCGGAGCAGTACTTC. Translating gives CASRSLAEQYF. The chain joins TRBV6-5 to TRBJ2-7; D unclear. Germline loops: CDR1 MNHEY, CDR2 SVGAGI. The CDR3 has 11 amino acids. Trimming removed 6 bases at V and 7 bases at J, with 10 bases between.

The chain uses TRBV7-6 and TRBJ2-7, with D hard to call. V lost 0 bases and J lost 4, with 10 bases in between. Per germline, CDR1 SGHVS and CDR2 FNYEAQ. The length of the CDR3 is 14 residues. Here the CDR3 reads CASSLAGSLYEQYF. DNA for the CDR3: TGTGCCAGCAGCTTAGCGGGCAGCTTATACGAGCAGTACTTC.

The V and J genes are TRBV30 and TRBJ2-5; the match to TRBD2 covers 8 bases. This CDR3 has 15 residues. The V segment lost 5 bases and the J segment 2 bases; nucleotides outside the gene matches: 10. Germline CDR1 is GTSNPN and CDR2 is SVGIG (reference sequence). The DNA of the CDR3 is TGTGCCTGGGTTCCCCTGAGCGGGGGACAAGAGACCCAGTACTTC. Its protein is CAWVPLSGGQETQYF.

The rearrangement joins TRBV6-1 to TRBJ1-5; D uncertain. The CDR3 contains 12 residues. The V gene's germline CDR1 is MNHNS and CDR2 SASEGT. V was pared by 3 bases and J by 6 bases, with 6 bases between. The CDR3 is CASSDFGQPQHF. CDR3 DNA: TGTGCCAGCAGTGATTTTGGTCAGCCCCAGCATTTT.

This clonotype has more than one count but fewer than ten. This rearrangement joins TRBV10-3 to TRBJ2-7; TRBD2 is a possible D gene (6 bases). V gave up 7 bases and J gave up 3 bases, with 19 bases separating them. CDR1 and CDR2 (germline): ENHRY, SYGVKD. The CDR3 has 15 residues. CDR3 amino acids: CAITGPGPGDYEQYF. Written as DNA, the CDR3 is TGTGCCATCACGGGTCCGGGTCCGGGGGACTACGAGCAGTACTTC.

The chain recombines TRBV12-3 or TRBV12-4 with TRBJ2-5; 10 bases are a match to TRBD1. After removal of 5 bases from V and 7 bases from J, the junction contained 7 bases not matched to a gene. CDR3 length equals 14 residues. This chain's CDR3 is CASSTLGTGATQYF. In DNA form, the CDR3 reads TGTGCCAGCAGTACCCTCGGGACAGGGGCGACCCAGTACTTC.

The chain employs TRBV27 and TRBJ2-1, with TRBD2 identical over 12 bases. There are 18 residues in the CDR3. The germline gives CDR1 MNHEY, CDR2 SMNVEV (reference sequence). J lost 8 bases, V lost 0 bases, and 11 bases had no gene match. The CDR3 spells CASSLSKILAGGSDEQFF. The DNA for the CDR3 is TGTGCCAGCAGTTTATCGAAGATACTAGCGGGGGGTTCGGATGAGCAGTTCTTC.

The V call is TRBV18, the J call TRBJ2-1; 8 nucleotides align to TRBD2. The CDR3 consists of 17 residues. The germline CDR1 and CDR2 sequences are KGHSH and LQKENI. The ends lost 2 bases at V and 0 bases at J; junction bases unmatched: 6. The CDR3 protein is CASSPIAGISSYNEQFF. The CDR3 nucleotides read TGTGCCAGCTCACCAATAGCGGGGATTAGCTCCTACAATGAGCAGTTCTTC.

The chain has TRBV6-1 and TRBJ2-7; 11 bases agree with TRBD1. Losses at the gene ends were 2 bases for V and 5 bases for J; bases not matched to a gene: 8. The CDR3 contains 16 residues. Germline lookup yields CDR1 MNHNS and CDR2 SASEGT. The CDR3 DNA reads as TGTGCCAGCAGTGAACCCAGGGACAGGGGGGACGACGAGCAGTACTTC. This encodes CASSEPRDRGDDEQYF.

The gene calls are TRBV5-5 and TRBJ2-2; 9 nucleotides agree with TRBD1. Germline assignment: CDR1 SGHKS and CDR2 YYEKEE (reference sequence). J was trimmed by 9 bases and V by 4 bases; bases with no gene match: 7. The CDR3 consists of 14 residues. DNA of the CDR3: TGTGCCAGCAGCGCCGGGACAGGGATGTGGGAGCTGTTTTTT. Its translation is CASSAGTGMWELFF.

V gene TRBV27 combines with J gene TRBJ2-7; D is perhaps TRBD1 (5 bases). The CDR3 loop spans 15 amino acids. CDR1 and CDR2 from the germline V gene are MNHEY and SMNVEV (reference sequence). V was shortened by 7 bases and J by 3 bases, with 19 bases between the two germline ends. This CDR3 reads CASIKRPGSGYEQYF. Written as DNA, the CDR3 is TGTGCCAGCATCAAACGTCCAGGGTCGGGCTACGAGCAGTACTTC.

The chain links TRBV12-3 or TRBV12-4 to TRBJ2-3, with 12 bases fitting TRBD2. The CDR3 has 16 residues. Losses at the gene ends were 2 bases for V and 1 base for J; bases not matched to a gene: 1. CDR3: CASSLWTSGGTDTQYF. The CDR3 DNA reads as TGTGCCAGCAGTTTATGGACTAGCGGGGGCACAGATACGCAGTATTTT.

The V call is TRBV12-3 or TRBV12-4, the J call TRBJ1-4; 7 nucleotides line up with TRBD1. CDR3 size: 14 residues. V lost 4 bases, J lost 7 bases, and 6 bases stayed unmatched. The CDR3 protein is CASSSGGQLEKLFF. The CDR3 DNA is TGTGCCAGCAGTTCAGGGGGACAACTTGAAAAACTGTTTTTT.

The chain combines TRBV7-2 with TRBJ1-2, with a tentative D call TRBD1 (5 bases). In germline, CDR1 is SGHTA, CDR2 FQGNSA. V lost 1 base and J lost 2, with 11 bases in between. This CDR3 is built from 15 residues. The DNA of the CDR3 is TGTGCCAGCAGCTTAGTCGGGCGGGGGAACTATGGCTACACCTTC. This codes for CASSLVGRGNYGYTF.

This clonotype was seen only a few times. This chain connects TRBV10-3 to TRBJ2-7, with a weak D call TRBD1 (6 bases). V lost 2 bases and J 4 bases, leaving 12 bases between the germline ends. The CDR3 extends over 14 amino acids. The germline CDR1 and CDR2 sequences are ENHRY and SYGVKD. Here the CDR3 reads CAISENRDRYEQYF. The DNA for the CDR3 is TGTGCCATCAGTGAGAACAGGGATCGGTACGAGCAGTACTTC.

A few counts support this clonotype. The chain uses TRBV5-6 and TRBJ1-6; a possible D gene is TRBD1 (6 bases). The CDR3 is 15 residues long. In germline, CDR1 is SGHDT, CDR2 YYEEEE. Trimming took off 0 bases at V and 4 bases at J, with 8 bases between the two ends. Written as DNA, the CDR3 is TGTGCCAGCAGCTTGGGGGACAATTATAATTCACCCCTCCACTTT. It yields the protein CASSLGDNYNSPLHF.

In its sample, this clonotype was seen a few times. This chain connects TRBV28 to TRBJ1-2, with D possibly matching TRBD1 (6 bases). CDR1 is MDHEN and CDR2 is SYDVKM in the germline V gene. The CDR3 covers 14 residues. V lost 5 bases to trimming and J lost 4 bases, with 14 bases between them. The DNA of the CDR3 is TGTGCCAGCAGTCTGGACAGTCCTCTCTATGGCTACACCTTC. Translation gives CASSLDSPLYGYTF.

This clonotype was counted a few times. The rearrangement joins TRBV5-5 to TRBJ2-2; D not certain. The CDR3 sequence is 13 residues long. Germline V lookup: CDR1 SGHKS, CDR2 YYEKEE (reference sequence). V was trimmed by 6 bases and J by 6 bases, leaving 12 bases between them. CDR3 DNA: TGTGCCAGCAAATCGCCGGGTGCCGGGGAGCTGTTTTTT. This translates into CASKSPGAGELFF.

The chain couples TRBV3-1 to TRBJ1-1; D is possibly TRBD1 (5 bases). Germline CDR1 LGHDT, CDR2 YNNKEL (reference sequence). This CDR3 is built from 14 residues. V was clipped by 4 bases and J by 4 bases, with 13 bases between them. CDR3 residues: CASSPGGVRTEAFF. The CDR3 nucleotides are TGTGCCAGCAGCCCGGGGGGGGTGCGCACTGAAGCTTTCTTT.

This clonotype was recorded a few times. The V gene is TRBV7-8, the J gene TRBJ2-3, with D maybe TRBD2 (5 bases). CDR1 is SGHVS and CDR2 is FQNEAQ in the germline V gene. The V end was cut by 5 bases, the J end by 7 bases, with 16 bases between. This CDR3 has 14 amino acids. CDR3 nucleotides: TGTGCCAGCAGCACCGGGGTCCTGGAAAATACGCAGTATTTT. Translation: CASSTGVLENTQYF.